Included here is one TCR beta chain sequence, with context. Its matching antigen is unknown. The data derive from a study of cytomegalovirus exposure and HLA in healthy donors. Across the whole study: Most genotyped donors, around 86% of 398, had Caucasian-associated genetic ancestry. Study-wide findings and caveats: In a later analysis, specific HLA alleles were associated with 15,000 to 20,000 TCR beta sequences at a 0.05 false discovery rate. In a later analysis, donors in an Asian-associated ancestry cluster reportedly had fewer N-insertions in productive TCRs than the cohort mean.

The PCR contained 60 Vbeta and 13 Jbeta primers. Some clones are missing from TCRdb's copy, which holds only in-frame ones; the method was immunoSEQ multiplex PCR. The sample carries under 90,000 clones, 70% to 80% recorded once. Material: PBMCs. The origin of this receptor is a man aged 40-49 years in good health and CMV-seronegative.

Here the CDR3 DNA reads TGTGCCAGCAGGAGCACCAGCGGCACTGAAGCTTTCTTT. As protein: CASRSTSGTEAFF. The chain recombines TRBV2 with TRBJ1-1, with D unresolved. Between the trimmed V and J ends, which lost 6 bases and 4 bases, there was a span of 12 bases. This CDR3 is built from 13 residues. Looked up from germline, CDR1 is SNHLY and CDR2 is FYNNEI.